These T cell receptor beta chains were read from a single sample in a study of beta chain features in type 1 diabetes. Data came from immunoSEQ multiplex PCR; TCRdb stores just in-frame clones and leaves some out. This sample carries around 160,000 clones, about 50% of them seen once, and the ten largest clones take around 0.45%. Sequencing was done on a sample of Tregs from blood. The receptor source for this set is a man younger than 35 in good health. Both conserved end residues are part of each CDR3. The D gene is left open where the match is weak. Clone size is given for some rows only: seen once, a few or many times, or a class if the clone is expanded.

J | size | D | length | V | DNA | CDR3
TRBJ2-5 | NA | NA | 14 | TRBV28 | TGTGCCAGCAAGAATGATAAGGGGCAAGAGACCCAGTACTTC | CASKNDKGQETQYF
TRBJ2-1 | NA | TRBD2 | 15 | TRBV9 | TGTGCCAGCAGCCCACGGGGCGGGGGGCTGAATGAGCAGTTCTTC | CASSPRGGGLNEQFF
TRBJ1-1 | NA | TRBD1 | 13 | TRBV7-2 | TGTGCCATCAGGGGGCAGGGGAACACTGAAGCTTTCTTT | CAIRGQGNTEAFF
TRBJ2-5 | few | NA | 14 | TRBV7-2 | TGTGCCAGCAGCTTAGCTTCCCTTCTAGAGACCCAGTACTTC | CASSLASLLETQYF
TRBJ2-7 | NA | NA | 17 | TRBV18 | TGTGCCAGCTCACCAGCCGTCTTCGCGAAGGAGTCCTACGAGCAGTACTTC | CASSPAVFAKESYEQYF
TRBJ2-5 | NA | NA | 12 | TRBV6-5 | TGTGCCAGCAGTTACTCGGCAGAGACCCAGTACTTC | CASSYSAETQYF
TRBJ2-2 | NA | NA | 18 | TRBV7-2 | TGTGCCAGCAGCTTAGGGACACAGTCTCTTCTGTCTGGGGGGGAGCTGTTTTTT | CASSLGTQSLLSGGELFF
TRBJ2-5 | NA | NA | 16 | TRBV5-1 | TGCGCCAGCAGCTTGGCCGGGGGAAATGTGGGAGAGACCCAGTACTTC | CASSLAGGNVGETQYF
TRBJ2-7 | few | NA | 15 | TRBV25-1 | TGTGCCAGCAGTGAACTGTTTAGGGGATCCTACGAGCAGTACTTC | CASSELFRGSYEQYF
TRBJ2-4 | NA | TRBD1 | 16 | TRBV5-1 | TGCGCCAGCAGCTTGGCCACGGCAGGGGGTATGGGCATTCAGTACTTC | CASSLATAGGMGIQYF
TRBJ2-3 | NA | NA | 17 | TRBV4-2 | TGTGCCAGCAGCCAAGAGGGGGGGCCGCCTTTCACAGATACGCAGTATTTT | CASSQEGGPPFTDTQYF
TRBJ1-2 | few | NA | 13 | TRBV7-9 | TGTGCCAGCAGAGGGGCAGAGAACTATGGCTACACCTTC | CASRGAENYGYTF
TRBJ2-1 | NA | NA | 15 | TRBV2 | TGTGCCAGCACCCGGGAACTGAGCTCCTACAATGAGCAGTTCTTC | CASTRELSSYNEQFF
TRBJ1-2 | NA | TRBD1 | 15 | TRBV7-3 | TGTGCCAGCAGCCCAACCGGACAGGGCGTCTATGGCTACACCTTC | CASSPTGQGVYGYTF
TRBJ2-5 | NA | NA | 14 | TRBV10-3 | TGTGCCATCAGCCCGGGGTGGAGAATGGAGACCCAGTACTTC | CAISPGWRMETQYF
TRBJ1-3 | few | NA | 13 | TRBV2 | TGTGCCAGCGCCAGGGGCCCTGGAAACACCATATATTTT | CASARGPGNTIYF
TRBJ1-1 | few | NA | 14 | TRBV18 | TGTGCCAGCTCAAACAGGGCGCTGAACACTGAAGCTTTCTTT | CASSNRALNTEAFF
TRBJ2-7 | few | NA | 13 | TRBV11-2 | TGTGCCAGCAGCTCCACAGGGTCCTACGAGCAGTACTTC | CASSSTGSYEQYF
TRBJ1-4 | NA | NA | 15 | TRBV25-1 | TGTGCCAGCAGTGAAGTGCGGGGCTCTAATGAAAAACTGTTTTTT | CASSEVRGSNEKLFF
TRBJ2-2 | NA | NA | 14 | TRBV5-1 | TGCGCCAGCAGCTTGGTTAGGGGCCCCGCCCAGCTGTTTTTT | CASSLVRGPAQLFF
TRBJ1-1 | NA | NA | 12 | TRBV6-1 | TGTGCCAGCAGTGAGTGGTTCGGGGAAGCTTTCTTT | CASSEWFGEAFF
TRBJ2-1 | NA | NA | 11 | TRBV20-1 | TGCAGTGCTTTTCTCGGCAATGAGCAGTTCTTC | CSAFLGNEQFF
TRBJ2-3 | NA | NA | 14 | TRBV4-3 | TGCGCCAGCAGCCGGGAGCGAGGCGCAGATACGCAGTATTTT | CASSRERGADTQYF
TRBJ2-7 | few | NA | 14 | TRBV4-3 | TGCGCCAGCAGCCGGACGACTAGTCCTCCCGAGCAGTACTTC | CASSRTTSPPEQYF
TRBJ2-1 | NA | TRBD2 | 15 | TRBV7-9 | TGTGCCAGCAGCTTAACCCTAGCGGGACCCAATGAGCAGTTCTTC | CASSLTLAGPNEQFF
TRBJ2-7 | few | TRBD1 | 16 | TRBV19 | TGTGCCAGTAGCCATTCCTATGGACAGGGGCTCTACGAGCAGTACTTC | CASSHSYGQGLYEQYF
TRBJ1-2 | few | TRBD1 | 14 | TRBV29-1 | TGCAGCGTTGGAACAGCACAGGGGCACTATGGCTACACCTTC | CSVGTAQGHYGYTF
TRBJ2-7 | few | NA | 15 | TRBV23-1 | TGCGCCAGCAGTTCGCGGCAGTTGCGGACCTACGAGCAGTACTTC | CASSSRQLRTYEQYF
TRBJ1-2 | few | TRBD1 | 15 | TRBV30 | TGTGCCTGGGACAGGGGGCGCGGGAGAAGTTATGGCTACACCTTC | CAWDRGRGRSYGYTF
TRBJ2-1 | NA | NA | 14 | TRBV18 | TGTGCCAGCTCACCAACGGACTCCTATGATGAGCAGTTCTTC | CASSPTDSYDEQFF
TRBJ2-7 | NA | NA | 14 | TRBV18 | TGTGCCAGCTCACCCGTGACTGGAACCTACGAGCAGTACTTC | CASSPVTGTYEQYF
TRBJ1-1 | few | NA | 14 | TRBV19 | TGTGCCAGTAGTCCCTGGGCCACGTACCGCAAAGCTTTCTTT | CASSPWATYRKAFF
TRBJ1-2 | NA | TRBD1 | 15 | TRBV28 | TGTGCCAGCAGTTTCCCCACAGGGGGTAACTATGGCTACACCTTC | CASSFPTGGNYGYTF
TRBJ2-2 | NA | TRBD2 | 16 | TRBV9 | TGTGCCAGCAGCGTTGGGGCTAGCGGGAGGACCGGGGAGCTGTTTTTT | CASSVGASGRTGELFF
TRBJ2-1 | NA | NA | 13 | TRBV9 | TGTGCCAGCAGCGTAGGTGGGAGGAATGAGCAGTTCTTC | CASSVGGRNEQFF
TRBJ2-2 | few | NA | 18 | TRBV4-1 | TGCGCCAGCAGCCAAGTTCCTGACAGACTCGCGAACACCGGGGAGCTGTTTTTT | CASSQVPDRLANTGELFF
TRBJ2-7 | NA | TRBD1 | 16 | TRBV2 | TGTGCCAGCAGTAACACTAGGACAGGGGGCTCCTACGAGCAGTACTTC | CASSNTRTGGSYEQYF
TRBJ1-5 | NA | TRBD1 | 16 | TRBV18 | TGTGCCAGCTCACAAGGTGGGACAGCTAAGAATCAGCCCCAGCATTTT | CASSQGGTAKNQPQHF
TRBJ1-5 | few | NA | 15 | TRBV7-2 | TGTGCCAGCAGCTTAAGGTGGGGCCAGGGTCAGCCCCAGCATTTT | CASSLRWGQGQPQHF
TRBJ1-2 | NA | TRBD1 | 15 | TRBV4-2 | TGTGCCAGCAGCCAAGAATTTAGGGGGCGCGATGGCTACACCTTC | CASSQEFRGRDGYTF
TRBJ1-3 | NA | NA | 13 | TRBV29-1 | TGCAGCGTTCGAGTGAACTCTGGAAACACCATATATTTT | CSVRVNSGNTIYF
TRBJ2-1 | NA | TRBD2 | 15 | TRBV7-2 | TGTGCCAGCAGCTTAGGACATAGCGGGGGGGCCGCGCAGTTCTTC | CASSLGHSGGAAQFF
TRBJ1-6 | NA | NA | 14 | TRBV7-9 | TGTGCCAGCAGCTTTAACGGGGTGGTTTCACCCCTCCACTTT | CASSFNGVVSPLHF
TRBJ1-1 | NA | TRBD1 | 14 | TRBV6-5 | TGTGCCAGCAGTTACAGGACAGGGGCTATAGGAGCTTTCTTT | CASSYRTGAIGAFF
TRBJ2-1 | NA | NA | 15 | TRBV7-9 | TGTGCCAGCAGCTTAGCAGGGGGTTTGAACAATGAGCAGTTCTTC | CASSLAGGLNNEQFF
TRBJ2-1 | NA | TRBD2 | 13 | TRBV11-2 | TGTGCCAGCAGCTTAGTGGGGGGGAATGAGCAGTTCTTC | CASSLVGGNEQFF
TRBJ2-7 | NA | TRBD1 | 12 | TRBV7-9 | TGTGCCGGAACCGGGACAGTGGGCGAGCAGTACTTC | CAGTGTVGEQYF
TRBJ1-1 | NA | NA | 14 | TRBV7-9 | TGTGCCAGCAGCCGGGCCAGGGCCTACACTGAAGCTTTCTTT | CASSRARAYTEAFF
TRBJ2-7 | NA | NA | 13 | TRBV30 | TGTGCCTGGGGCCGAGACAGGCTTTACGAGCAGTACTTC | CAWGRDRLYEQYF
TRBJ2-1 | few | TRBD2 | 14 | TRBV6-1 | TGTGCCAGCACTATCGGGGGGGCGGGTAATGAGCAGTTCTTC | CASTIGGAGNEQFF
TRBJ2-5 | few | NA | 17 | TRBV27 | TGTGCCAGCAGCCGAACGGGGTGGGGGCGAGTCCAAGAGACCCAGTACTTC | CASSRTGWGRVQETQYF